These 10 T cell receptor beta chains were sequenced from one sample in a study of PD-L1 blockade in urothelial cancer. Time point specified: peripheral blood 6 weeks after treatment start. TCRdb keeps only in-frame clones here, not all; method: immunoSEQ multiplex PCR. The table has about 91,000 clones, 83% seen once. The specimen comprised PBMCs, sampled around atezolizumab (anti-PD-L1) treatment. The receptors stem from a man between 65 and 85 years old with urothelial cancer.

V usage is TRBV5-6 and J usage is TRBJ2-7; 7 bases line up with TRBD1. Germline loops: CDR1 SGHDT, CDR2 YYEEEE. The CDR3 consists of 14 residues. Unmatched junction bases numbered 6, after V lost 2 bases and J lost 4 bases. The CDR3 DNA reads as TGTGCCAGCAGCTTTTTTGACAGGGAGTACGAGCAGTACTTC. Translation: CASSFFDREYEQYF.

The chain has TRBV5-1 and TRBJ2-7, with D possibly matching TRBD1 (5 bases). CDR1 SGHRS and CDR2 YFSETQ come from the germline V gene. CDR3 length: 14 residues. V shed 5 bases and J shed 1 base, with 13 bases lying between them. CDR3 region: CASSPSQGSYEQYF. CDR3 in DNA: TGCGCCAGCAGTCCGTCCCAGGGATCCTACGAGCAGTACTTC. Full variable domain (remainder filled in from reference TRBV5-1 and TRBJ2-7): KAGVTQTPRYLIKTRGQQVTLSCSPISGHRSVSWYQQTPGQGLQFLFEYFSETQRNKGNFPGRFSGRQFSNSRSEMNVSTLELGDSALYLCASSPSQGSYEQYFGPGTRLTVT.

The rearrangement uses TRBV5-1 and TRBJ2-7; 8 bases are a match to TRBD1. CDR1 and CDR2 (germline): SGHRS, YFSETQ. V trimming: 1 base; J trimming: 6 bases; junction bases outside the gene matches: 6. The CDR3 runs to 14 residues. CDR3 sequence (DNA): TGCGCCAGCAGCTTGAATCAGGGGGCGAGCGAGCAGTACTTC. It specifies CASSLNQGASEQYF.

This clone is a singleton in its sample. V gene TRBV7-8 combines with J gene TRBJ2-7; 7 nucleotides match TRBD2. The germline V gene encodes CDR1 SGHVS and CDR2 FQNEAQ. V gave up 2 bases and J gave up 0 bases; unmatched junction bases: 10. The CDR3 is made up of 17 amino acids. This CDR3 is CASSLSPGGGSSYEQYF. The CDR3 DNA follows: TGTGCCAGCAGCTTATCTCCGGGTGGCGGGAGCTCCTACGAGCAGTACTTC.

The CDR3 bases are TGTGCCAGCAGTCTGGACAGGAGCAATCAGCCCCAGCATTTT. Protein: CASSLDRSNQPQHF. The rearrangement uses TRBV7-2 and TRBJ1-5, with 7 nucleotides matching TRBD1. After removal of 6 bases from V and 1 base from J, the junction contained 3 bases not matched to a gene. The germline CDR1 and CDR2 sequences are SGHTA and FQGNSA. The CDR3 has 14 amino acids.

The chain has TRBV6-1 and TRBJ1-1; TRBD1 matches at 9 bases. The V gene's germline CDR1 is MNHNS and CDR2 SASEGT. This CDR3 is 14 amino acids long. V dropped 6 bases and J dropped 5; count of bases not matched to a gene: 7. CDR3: CASRITGGATEAFF. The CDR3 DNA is TGTGCCAGCAGGATTACAGGGGGCGCGACTGAAGCTTTCTTT.

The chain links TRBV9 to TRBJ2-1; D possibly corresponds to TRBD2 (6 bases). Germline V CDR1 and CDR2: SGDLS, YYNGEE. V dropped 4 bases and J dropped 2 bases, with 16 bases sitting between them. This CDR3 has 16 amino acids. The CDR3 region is CASSPASGVPYNEQFF. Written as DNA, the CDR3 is TGTGCCAGCAGCCCAGCGTCGGGGGTTCCCTACAATGAGCAGTTCTTC.

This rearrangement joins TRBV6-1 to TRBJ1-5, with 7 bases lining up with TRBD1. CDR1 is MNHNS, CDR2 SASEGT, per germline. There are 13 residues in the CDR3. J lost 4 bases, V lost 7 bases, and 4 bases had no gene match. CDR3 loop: CASKGQSNQPQHF. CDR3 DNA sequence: TGTGCCAGCAAGGGACAGTCGAATCAGCCCCAGCATTTT.

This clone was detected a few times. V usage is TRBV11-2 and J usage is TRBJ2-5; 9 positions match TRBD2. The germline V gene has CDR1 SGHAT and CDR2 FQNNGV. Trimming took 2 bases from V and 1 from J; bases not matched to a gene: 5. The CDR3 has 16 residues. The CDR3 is CASSLLAGASQETQYF. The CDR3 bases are TGTGCCAGCAGCTTATTAGCGGGAGCCTCCCAAGAGACCCAGTACTTC.

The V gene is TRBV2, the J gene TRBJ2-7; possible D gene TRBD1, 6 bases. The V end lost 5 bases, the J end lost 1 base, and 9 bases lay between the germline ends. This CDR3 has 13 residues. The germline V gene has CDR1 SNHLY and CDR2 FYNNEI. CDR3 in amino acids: CASSLDSSYEQYF. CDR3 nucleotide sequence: TGTGCCAGCAGTCTGGACAGTTCCTACGAGCAGTACTTC.